The following is a TCR beta chain sequence with its context. Antigen specificity is unknown. Thawed PBMCs were FACS-sorted into unstimulated CD4+CD25+CD127- regulatory T cells, CD4+CD25- non-regulatory cells, CD4 and CD8 cells. Germline lookup yields CDR1 MGHRA and CDR2 YSYEKL. With 1 base removed from V and 5 bases from J, the gap between germline ends came to 9 bases. The CDR3 is 14 amino acids. The repertoire was sequenced with immunoSEQ multiplex PCR; TCRdb's copy has only in-frame clones and lacks some. The profile covers tens of thousands of clones, with 65% to 85% appearing a single time and around 4% taken by the ten largest. These data originate in a study of Tregs in tolerant kidney transplant recipients. Study-wide results and caveats: Validation in larger populations is needed because few patients were studied. This study did not directly address biological reproducibility.

Sequencing used CD4+ T cells from blood. This sequence joins TRBV4-1 and TRBJ1-5, with D uncertain. This sequence was found in a human donor in good health. CDR3 in amino acids: CASSQGKIHQPQHF. CDR3 in DNA: TGCGCCAGCAGCCAAGGAAAGATTCATCAGCCCCAGCATTTT.